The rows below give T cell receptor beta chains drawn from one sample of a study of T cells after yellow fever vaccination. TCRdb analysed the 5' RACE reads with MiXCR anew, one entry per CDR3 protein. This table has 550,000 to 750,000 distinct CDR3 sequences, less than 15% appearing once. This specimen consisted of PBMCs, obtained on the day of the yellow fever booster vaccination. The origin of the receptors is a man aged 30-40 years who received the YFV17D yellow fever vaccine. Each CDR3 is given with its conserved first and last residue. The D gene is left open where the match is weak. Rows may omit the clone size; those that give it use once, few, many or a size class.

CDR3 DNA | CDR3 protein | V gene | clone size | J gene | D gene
TGTGCCAGCAGCTTAGGCGTAGCGGGAGAAGCGGTCTACGAGCAGTACTTC | CASSLGVAGEAVYEQYF | TRBV7-9 | few | TRBJ2-7 | TRBD2
TGCGCCAGCAGCCCCGGGGGACTAGCGTGGACAGAGACCCAGTACTTC | CASSPGGLAWTETQYF | TRBV5-1 | - | TRBJ2-5 | TRBD2
TGTGCCAGCAGCCAGACCAGGGTCAAGACCAATGAGCAGTTCTTC | CASSQTRVKTNEQFF | TRBV3-1 | - | TRBJ2-1 | -
TGTGCCAGCAGAAAACAGGGAGTGAACACTGAAGCTTTCTTT | CASRKQGVNTEAFF | TRBV25-1 | - | TRBJ1-1 | -
TGTGCCAGCAGCCAACAAGGGGCTGGAAACACCATATATTTT | CASSQQGAGNTIYF | TRBV3-1 | few | TRBJ1-3 | -
TGTGCCAGCAGCTTAGAACAGGGGGGCACTGAAGCTTTCTTT | CASSLEQGGTEAFF | TRBV7-2 | many | TRBJ1-1 | TRBD1
TGCGCCAGCAGTGAGTCCTATCAGCCGCCGGGGGAGCTGTTTTTT | CASSESYQPPGELFF | TRBV10-2 | - | TRBJ2-2 | -
TGCGCCAGCAGCCAGAGACTAGTCCTTGGGTCCGGGGAGCTGTTTTTT | CASSQRLVLGSGELFF | TRBV4-1 | few | TRBJ2-2 | -
TGTGTCGCGGAGGGCTCTGGAAACACCATATATTTT | CVAEGSGNTIYF | TRBV10-3 | - | TRBJ1-3 | -
TGTGCCACTCTCCCTAGGGCGGGACCTTACAATGAGCAGTTCTTC | CATLPRAGPYNEQFF | TRBV7-2 | - | TRBJ2-1 | -
TGTGCCAGCAGTCAGACGGGCTCGACGGGCAACACCGGGGAGCTGTTTTTT | CASSQTGSTGNTGELFF | TRBV6-2/TRBV6-3 | few | TRBJ2-2 | -
TGTGCCAGCAGGGAGGGACAGGAATTGCGCCACGAGCAGTACTTC | CASREGQELRHEQYF | TRBV27 | few | TRBJ2-7 | TRBD1
TGTGCCAGCAGCCAAGACGAGGGGAAGGGCACTGAAGCTTTCTTT | CASSQDEGKGTEAFF | TRBV4-2 | few | TRBJ1-1 | -
TGTGCCATCGGCGGAGAAGGGGCAAAAAATACGCAGTATTTT | CAIGGEGAKNTQYF | TRBV10-3 | - | TRBJ2-3 | -
TGTGCCAGCAGTCTGGGGACAGGGCAGCCCCAGCATTTT | CASSLGTGQPQHF | TRBV6-6 | few | TRBJ1-5 | TRBD1
TGCGCCAGCAGCCAAGGATGGGCTAGCGGGATTGGGGGGGAGCAGTTCTTC | CASSQGWASGIGGEQFF | TRBV4-3 | few | TRBJ2-1 | TRBD2
TGCAGTGCTACTATGGGGGGGCAGGACCTGCTTTGGCAAAGATCCTACAATGAGCAGTTCTTC | CSATMGGQDLLWQRSYNEQFF | TRBV20-1 | few | TRBJ2-1 | -
TGTGCCAGCAGCCTCGGGAGGGGGGATGGCTACACCTTC | CASSLGRGDGYTF | TRBV3-1 | few | TRBJ1-2 | -
TGCAGTGCTAGAGTGTTGACAGCCCCCTTCAATGAGCAGTTCTTC | CSARVLTAPFNEQFF | TRBV20-1 | few | TRBJ2-1 | -
TGTGCCAGCGTAGCAATGGGTTCCTACAATGAGCAGTTCTTC | CASVAMGSYNEQFF | TRBV2 | - | TRBJ2-1 | -
TGTGCCAGCTCACCACAGGGGGCAGAGACCCAGTACTTC | CASSPQGAETQYF | TRBV18 | many | TRBJ2-5 | TRBD1
TGTGCCAGTAGTATAGGCGCAGGGATCGAGCAGTACTTC | CASSIGAGIEQYF | TRBV19 | many | TRBJ2-7 | -